Here is one TCR beta chain with its context. The antigen is unknown. The record originates from a study of chemoradiotherapy in HPV16-positive cancers. General study findings and limits: Non-HPV-specific T cells did not expand in tumors during treatment, whereas candidate HPV-specific clones and E7-related motifs did.

V dropped 4 bases and J dropped 0 bases, with 14 bases sitting between them. CDR3 length: 16 amino acids. CDR1 LNHNV and CDR2 YYDKDF come from the germline V gene (reference sequence). Data came from immunoSEQ multiplex PCR; TCRdb stores just in-frame clones and leaves some out. The sample has tens of thousands of clones, around 94% seen once. The TCR originated in a human donor with HPV-associated anogenital cancer. This chain links TRBV15 with TRBJ2-3; TRBD2 is a possible D gene (6 bases). The sample in question was blood, obtained from a patient who underwent chemoradiotherapy. Here the CDR3 reads CATSINIAESTDTQYF. The DNA for the CDR3 is TGTGCCACCAGCATAAACATAGCGGAAAGCACAGATACGCAGTATTTT.